These T cell receptor beta chains were read from a single sample in a study of monozygotic twins with cystic fibrosis. The repertoire was sequenced with immunoSEQ multiplex PCR; TCRdb's copy has only in-frame clones and lacks some. Found here are around 36,000 clones, 66% of them singletons; the top ten hold 0.75% to 0.85%. Specimen: blood. Source of these receptors: a girl aged 10-17 years with cystic fibrosis. Both conserved end residues are part of each CDR3. D genes are given only for firm matches. Part of the rows lack a size; the others show once, few, many or a class for expanded clones.

-	TRBJ1-4	TRBV15	16	-	TGTGCCACCAGCAGAGGACGGAGGGCAACTAATGAAAAACTGTTTTTT	CATSRGRRATNEKLFF
-	TRBJ1-1	TRBV18	13	few	TGTGCCAGCTCACCAGGGCTCAACACTGAAGCTTTCTTT	CASSPGLNTEAFF
-	TRBJ2-3	TRBV10-1	12	-	TGCGCCAGCAGTGAGAACACAGATACGCAGTATTTT	CASSENTDTQYF
TRBD1	TRBJ2-1	TRBV18	15	-	TGTGCCAGCTCACAAGGACAGGGGTCTTCTAATGAGCAGTTCTTC	CASSQGQGSSNEQFF
TRBD1	TRBJ2-4	TRBV4-3	16	-	TGCGCCAGCAGCCAAGTCGACAGGGGAGCCAAAAACATTCAGTACTTC	CASSQVDRGAKNIQYF
-	TRBJ1-5	TRBV28	15	few	TGTGCCAGCAGTCTCCTCTCCGGGAGTGATCAGCCCCAGCATTTT	CASSLLSGSDQPQHF
-	TRBJ1-1	TRBV6-5	14	-	TGTGCCAGCAGTTACTCGAGAGATAACACTGAAGCTTTCTTT	CASSYSRDNTEAFF
TRBD1	TRBJ1-2	TRBV27	13	few	TGTGCCAGGGGAGAACAGGGGAGCCATGGCTACACCTTC	CARGEQGSHGYTF
TRBD1	TRBJ1-2	TRBV5-4	13	-	TGTGCCAGCAGCCCGGGACAGAATTATGGCTACACCTTC	CASSPGQNYGYTF
-	TRBJ1-1	TRBV9	15	once	TGTGCCAGCAGCGTAGATGGGAGGGTAAGCACTGAAGCTTTCTTT	CASSVDGRVSTEAFF
TRBD1	TRBJ1-2	TRBV9	17	-	TGTGCCAGCAGAGACGACAGGGGAATGGGTTCTAACTATGGCTACACCTTC	CASRDDRGMGSNYGYTF
-	TRBJ2-7	TRBV5-1	13	-	TGCGCCAGCAGCGCGGGCCCATCCTACGAGCAGTACTTC	CASSAGPSYEQYF
TRBD1	TRBJ2-2	TRBV29-1	14	-	TGCAGCGCTCGACCAGGGGGCGAGGACGGGGAGCTGTTTTTT	CSARPGGEDGELFF
-	TRBJ2-2	TRBV4-1	15	-	TGCGCCAGCAGCCAAGAGGCGGGGAACACCGGGGAGCTGTTTTTT	CASSQEAGNTGELFF
-	TRBJ1-3	TRBV15	12	-	TGTGCCACCAGCAGAGACGGAAACACCATATATTTT	CATSRDGNTIYF
-	TRBJ1-1	TRBV5-1	14	-	TGCGCCAGCAGCTGGGGCGGGGCGGGGACTGAAGCTTTCTTT	CASSWGGAGTEAFF
-	TRBJ2-5	TRBV25-1	15	-	TGTGCCAGCAGTGAATTATTGAGGGGGAGAGAGACCCAGTACTTC	CASSELLRGRETQYF